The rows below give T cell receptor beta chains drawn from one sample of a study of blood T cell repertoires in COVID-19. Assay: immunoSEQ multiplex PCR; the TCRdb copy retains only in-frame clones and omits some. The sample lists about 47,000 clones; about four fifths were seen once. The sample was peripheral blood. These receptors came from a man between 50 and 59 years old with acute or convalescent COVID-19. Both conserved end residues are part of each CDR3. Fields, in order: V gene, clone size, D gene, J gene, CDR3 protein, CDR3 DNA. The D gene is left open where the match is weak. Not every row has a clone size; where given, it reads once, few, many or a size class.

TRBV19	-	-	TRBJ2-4	CASSTIGSYSKNIQYF	TGTGCCAGTAGTACCATCGGTTCGTACTCCAAAAACATTCAGTACTTC
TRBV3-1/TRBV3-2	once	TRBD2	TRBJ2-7	CASSRTSGNGYEQYF	TGTGCCAGCAGCCGAACTAGCGGGAATGGCTACGAGCAGTACTTC
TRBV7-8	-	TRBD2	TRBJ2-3	CASSPEGGGADTQYF	TGTGCCAGCAGTCCAGAGGGCGGGGGAGCAGATACGCAGTATTTT
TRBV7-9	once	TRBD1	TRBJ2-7	CASSPRDRDSYEQYF	TGTGCCAGCAGCCCCCGGGACAGGGACTCCTACGAGCAGTACTTC
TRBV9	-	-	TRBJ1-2	CASSETGDYGYTF	TGTGCCAGCAGCGAGACGGGAGACTATGGCTACACCTTC
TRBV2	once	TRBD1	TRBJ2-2	CASKQGAYGELFF	TGTGCCAGCAAACAGGGGGCGTACGGGGAGCTGTTTTTT
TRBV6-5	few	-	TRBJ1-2	CASRSKGQVGDGYTF	TGTGCCAGCAGATCCAAGGGTCAGGTCGGGGATGGCTACACCTTC
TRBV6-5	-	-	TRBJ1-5	CASSWDIHSNQPQHF	TGTGCCAGCAGTTGGGACATCCATAGCAATCAGCCCCAGCATTTT
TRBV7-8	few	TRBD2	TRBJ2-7	CASNWGGTAYEQYF	TGTGCCAGCAACTGGGGGGGGACGGCCTACGAGCAGTACTTC
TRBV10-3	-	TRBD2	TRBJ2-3	CAISKGTSGSGSTDTQYF	TGTGCCATCAGTAAAGGGACTAGCGGGTCCGGGAGCACAGATACGCAGTATTTT
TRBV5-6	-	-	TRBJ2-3	CASSFGGARTDTQYF	TGTGCCAGCAGCTTCGGTGGGGCCCGCACAGATACGCAGTATTTT
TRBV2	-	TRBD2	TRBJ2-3	CASSEGPRLAGGTDTQYF	TGTGCCAGCAGTGAAGGCCCCCGACTAGCGGGGGGCACAGATACGCAGTATTTT
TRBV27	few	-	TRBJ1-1	CASSSKGRVYTEAFF	TGTGCCAGCAGTTCGAAGGGGCGCGTGTACACTGAAGCTTTCTTT
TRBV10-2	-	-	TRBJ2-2	CASSLTRETGELFF	TGCGCCAGCAGCCTCACTAGGGAGACCGGGGAGCTGTTTTTT
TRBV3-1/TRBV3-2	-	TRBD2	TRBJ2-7	CASSRTSGSYEQYF	TGTGCCAGCAGCCGGACTAGCGGCAGCTACGAGCAGTACTTC
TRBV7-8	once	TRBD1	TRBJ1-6	CASSYRDRSNSPLHF	TGTGCCAGCAGCTACCGGGACAGGAGCAATTCACCCCTCCACTTT
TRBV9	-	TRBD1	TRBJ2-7	CASSSGTGSLGYEQYF	TGTGCCAGCAGCTCCGGGACAGGGTCTTTGGGCTACGAGCAGTACTTC
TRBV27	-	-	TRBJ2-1	CASSLRGGSYNEQFF	TGTGCCAGCAGTTTAAGGGGTGGCTCCTACAATGAGCAGTTCTTC
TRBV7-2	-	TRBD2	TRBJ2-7	CASSPFGSGGANEQYF	TGTGCCAGCAGCCCATTTGGGAGCGGGGGGGCTAACGAGCAGTACTTC
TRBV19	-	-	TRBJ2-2	CASSIDLAGAGAAGELFF	TGTGCCAGTAGTATAGATCTTGCAGGGGCGGGTGCCGCCGGGGAGCTGTTTTTT
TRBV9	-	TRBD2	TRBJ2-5	CASSPLTSADQETQYF	TGTGCCAGCAGCCCTTTGACTAGCGCGGACCAAGAGACCCAGTACTTC
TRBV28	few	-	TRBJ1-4	CASSLAGRSEKLFF	TGTGCCAGCAGTTTGGCAGGGAGGAGCGAAAAACTGTTTTTT
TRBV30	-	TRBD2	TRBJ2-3	CAWSSGGTDTQYF	TGTGCCTGGAGTAGCGGGGGAACAGATACGCAGTATTTT
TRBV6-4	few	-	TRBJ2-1	CASSEWSGVAYNEQFF	TGTGCCAGCAGTGAGTGGTCCGGGGTGGCCTACAATGAGCAGTTCTTC
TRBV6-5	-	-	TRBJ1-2	CASSRSPTGNYGYTF	TGTGCCAGCAGCCGAAGCCCGACAGGAAACTATGGCTACACCTTC
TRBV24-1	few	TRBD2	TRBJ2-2	CATSDNGLADTGELFF	TGTGCCACCAGTGACAATGGACTAGCCGACACCGGGGAGCTGTTTTTT
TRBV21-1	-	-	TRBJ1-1	CASSKRQGGNGTEAFF	TGTGCCAGCAGCAAACGTCAGGGGGGAAATGGCACTGAAGCTTTCTTT
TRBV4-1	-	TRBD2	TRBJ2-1	CASSQPRTSGGGEQFF	TGCGCCAGCAGCCAACCAAGGACTAGCGGGGGAGGTGAGCAGTTCTTC
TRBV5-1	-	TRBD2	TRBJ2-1	CASSLGGLADVGYEQFF	TGCGCCAGCAGCTTGGGAGGCCTAGCGGATGTGGGGTATGAGCAGTTCTTC
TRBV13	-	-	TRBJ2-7	CASSLVQGIGEQYF	TGTGCCAGCAGCTTAGTACAGGGAATAGGGGAGCAGTACTTC
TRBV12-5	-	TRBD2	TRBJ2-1	CASGLDPPRGGHNEQFF	TGTGCTAGTGGTTTGGATCCCCCACGGGGGGGCCACAATGAGCAGTTCTTC
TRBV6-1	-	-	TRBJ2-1	CASSENRPREQFF	TGTGCCAGCAGTGAGAACAGGCCCCGGGAGCAGTTCTTC
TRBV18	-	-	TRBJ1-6	CASSPRGTYNSPLHF	TGTGCCAGCTCACCAAGGGGTACCTATAATTCACCCCTCCACTTT
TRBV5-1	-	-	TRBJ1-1	CASSLGQTNTEAFF	TGCGCCAGCAGCTTGGGACAAACGAACACTGAAGCTTTCTTT
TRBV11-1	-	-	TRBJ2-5	CASSPRNTGLGETQYF	TGTGCCAGCAGCCCGCGTAATACAGGGTTAGGGGAGACCCAGTACTTC
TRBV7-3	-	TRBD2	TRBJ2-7	CASSLTGLAGGKSEQYF	TGTGCCAGCAGCTTAACGGGACTAGCGGGAGGCAAGAGCGAGCAGTACTTC
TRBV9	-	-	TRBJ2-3	CASSVAASDTQYF	TGTGCCAGCAGCGTAGCAGCTAGTGATACGCAGTATTTT
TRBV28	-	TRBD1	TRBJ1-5	CASSRGQINQPQHF	TGTGCCAGCAGCCGGGGACAGATCAATCAGCCCCAGCATTTT
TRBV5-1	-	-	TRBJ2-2	CASSLDGNTDTGELFF	TGCGCCAGCAGCTTGGACGGGAATACCGACACCGGGGAGCTGTTTTTT
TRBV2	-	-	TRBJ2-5	CASQANGSPGQETQYF	TGTGCCAGCCAGGCTAACGGGAGTCCCGGACAAGAGACCCAGTACTTC
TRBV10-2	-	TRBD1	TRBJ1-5	CASSESTGVGNQPQHF	TGCGCCAGCAGTGAATCGACAGGGGTTGGCAATCAGCCCCAGCATTTT
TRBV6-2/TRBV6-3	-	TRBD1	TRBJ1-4	CASSQRQGANEKLFF	TGTGCCAGCAGCCAACGACAGGGGGCGAATGAAAAACTGTTTTTT
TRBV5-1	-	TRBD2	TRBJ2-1	CASSWGLAGIEQFF	TGCGCCAGCAGCTGGGGACTAGCGGGAATTGAGCAGTTCTTC
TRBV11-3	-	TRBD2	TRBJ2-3	CASSLASGRDTDTQYF	TGTGCCAGCAGCTTAGCCAGCGGGAGGGACACAGATACGCAGTATTTT
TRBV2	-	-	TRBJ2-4	CASSEDGLAKNIQYF	TGTGCCAGCAGTGAGGACGGACTAGCCAAAAACATTCAGTACTTC
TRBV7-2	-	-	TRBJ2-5	CASSFSGNQETQYF	TGTGCCAGCAGCTTTTCAGGGAACCAAGAGACCCAGTACTTC
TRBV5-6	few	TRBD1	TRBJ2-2	CASSLIGGGTGELFF	TGTGCCAGCAGCTTGATAGGGGGCGGCACCGGGGAGCTGTTTTTT